This TCR beta chain derives from a study of blood T cell repertoires in COVID-19. Per the germline V gene, CDR1 is SNHLY and CDR2 is FYNNEI. Trimming left V 4 bases short and J 5 bases short, with 14 bases between. CDR3 size: 14 residues. Method: immunoSEQ multiplex PCR; TCRdb's copy keeps in-frame clones and lacks some. The sample includes about 170,000 clones, 85% to 95% of them seen just once. The chain combines TRBV2 with TRBJ1-1, with a possible D match to TRBD1 (5 bases). This TCR came from a man aged 50 or older with acute or convalescent COVID-19. The sequenced sample consisted of peripheral blood. The CDR3 DNA sequence: TGTGCCAGCAGTGGGGCAGGGCGAGGTACTGAAGCTTTCTTT. It codes for CASSGAGRGTEAFF.